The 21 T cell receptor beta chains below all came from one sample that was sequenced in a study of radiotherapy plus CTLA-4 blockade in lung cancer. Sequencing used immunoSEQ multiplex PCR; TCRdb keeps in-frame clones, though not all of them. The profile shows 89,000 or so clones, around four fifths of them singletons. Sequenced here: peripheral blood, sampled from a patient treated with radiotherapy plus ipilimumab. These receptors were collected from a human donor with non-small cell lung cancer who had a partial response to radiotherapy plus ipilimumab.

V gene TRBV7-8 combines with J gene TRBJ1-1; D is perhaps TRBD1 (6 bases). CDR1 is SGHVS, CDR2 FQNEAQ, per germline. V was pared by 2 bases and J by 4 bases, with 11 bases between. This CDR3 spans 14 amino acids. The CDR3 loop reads CASSLTGRTTEAFF. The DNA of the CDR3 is TGTGCCAGCAGCTTAACAGGGCGGACCACTGAAGCTTTCTTT.

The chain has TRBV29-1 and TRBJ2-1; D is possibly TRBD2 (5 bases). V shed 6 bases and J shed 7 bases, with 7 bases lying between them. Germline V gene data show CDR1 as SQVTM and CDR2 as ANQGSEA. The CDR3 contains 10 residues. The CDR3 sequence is CSVEENEQFF. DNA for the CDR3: TGCAGCGTGGAGGAGAATGAGCAGTTCTTC.

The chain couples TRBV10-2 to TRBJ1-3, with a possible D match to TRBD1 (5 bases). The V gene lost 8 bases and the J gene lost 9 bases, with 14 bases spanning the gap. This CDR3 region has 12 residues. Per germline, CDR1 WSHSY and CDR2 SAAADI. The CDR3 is CASGPGEGTIYF. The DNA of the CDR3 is TGCGCCAGCGGGCCGGGGGAAGGCACCATATATTTT.

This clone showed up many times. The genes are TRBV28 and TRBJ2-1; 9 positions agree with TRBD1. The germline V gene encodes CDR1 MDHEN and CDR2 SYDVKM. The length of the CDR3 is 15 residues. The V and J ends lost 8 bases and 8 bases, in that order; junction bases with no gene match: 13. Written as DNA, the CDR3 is TGTGCCAGCCGCCGGGGGACAGGGTCAGGGTATGAGCAGTTCTTC. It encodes CASRRGTGSGYEQFF.

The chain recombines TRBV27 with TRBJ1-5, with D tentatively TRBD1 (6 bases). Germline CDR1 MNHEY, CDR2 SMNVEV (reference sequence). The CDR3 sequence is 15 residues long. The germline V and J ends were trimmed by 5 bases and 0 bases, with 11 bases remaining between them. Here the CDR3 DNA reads TGTGCCAGCAGTCCACGGACAGATAGCAATCAGCCCCAGCATTTT. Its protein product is CASSPRTDSNQPQHF.

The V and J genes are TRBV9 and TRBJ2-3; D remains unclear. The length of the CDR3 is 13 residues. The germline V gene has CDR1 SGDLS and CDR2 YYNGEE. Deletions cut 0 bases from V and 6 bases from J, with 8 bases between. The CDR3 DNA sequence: TGTGCCAGCAGCGTAGGGAGTACCGATACGCAGTATTTT. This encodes CASSVGSTDTQYF.

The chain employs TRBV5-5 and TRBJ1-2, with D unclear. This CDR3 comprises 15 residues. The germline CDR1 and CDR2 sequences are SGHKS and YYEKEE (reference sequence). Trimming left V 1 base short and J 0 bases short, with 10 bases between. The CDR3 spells CASSLLGQANYGYTF. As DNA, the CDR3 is TGTGCCAGCAGCTTGCTTGGGCAGGCTAACTATGGCTACACCTTC.

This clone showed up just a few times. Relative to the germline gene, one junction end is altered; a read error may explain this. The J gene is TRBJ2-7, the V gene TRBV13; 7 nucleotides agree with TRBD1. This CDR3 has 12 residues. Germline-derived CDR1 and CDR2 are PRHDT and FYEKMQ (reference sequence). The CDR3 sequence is CASSLVKGAESF. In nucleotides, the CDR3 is TGTGCCAGCAGCTTAGTGAAGGGGGCAGAGTCTTTC.

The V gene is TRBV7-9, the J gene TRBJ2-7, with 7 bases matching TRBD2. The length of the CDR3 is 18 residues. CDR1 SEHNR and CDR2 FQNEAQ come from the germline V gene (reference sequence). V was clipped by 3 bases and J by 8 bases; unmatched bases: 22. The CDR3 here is CASSFATGGSGVGRKQYF. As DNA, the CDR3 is TGTGCCAGCAGCTTCGCGACCGGGGGGTCGGGGGTTGGTAGGAAGCAGTACTTC.

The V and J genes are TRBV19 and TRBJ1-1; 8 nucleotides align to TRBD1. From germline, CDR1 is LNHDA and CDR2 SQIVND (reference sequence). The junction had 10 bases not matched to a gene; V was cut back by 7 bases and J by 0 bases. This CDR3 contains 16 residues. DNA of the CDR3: TGTGCCAGTAAGGCAGGGGGCGAGTCCATGAACACTGAAGCTTTCTTT. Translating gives CASKAGGESMNTEAFF.

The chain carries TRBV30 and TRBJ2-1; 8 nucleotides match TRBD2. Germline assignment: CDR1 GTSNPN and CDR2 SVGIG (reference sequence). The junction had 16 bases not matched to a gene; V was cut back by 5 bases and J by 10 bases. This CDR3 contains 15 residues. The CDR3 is CAWSPAIAGRGEQFF. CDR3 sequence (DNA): TGTGCCTGGTCTCCTGCGATAGCGGGGAGGGGAGAGCAGTTCTTC.

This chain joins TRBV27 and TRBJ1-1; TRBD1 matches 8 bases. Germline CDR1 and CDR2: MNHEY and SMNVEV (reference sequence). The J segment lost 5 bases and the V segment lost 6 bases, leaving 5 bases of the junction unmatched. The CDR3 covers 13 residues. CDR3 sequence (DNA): TGTGCCAGCAGCAGACAGGGGATTACTGAAGCTTTCTTT. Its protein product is CASSRQGITEAFF.

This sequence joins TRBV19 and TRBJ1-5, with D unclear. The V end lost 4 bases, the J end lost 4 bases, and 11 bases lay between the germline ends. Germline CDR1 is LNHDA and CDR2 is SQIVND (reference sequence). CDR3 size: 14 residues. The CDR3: CASSNVGRNQPQHF. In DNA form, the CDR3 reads TGTGCCAGTAGTAATGTGGGCAGGAATCAGCCCCAGCATTTT. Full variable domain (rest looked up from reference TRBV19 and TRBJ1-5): DGGITQSPKYLFRKEGQNVTLSCEQNLNHDAMYWYRQDPGQGLRLIYYSQIVNDFQKGDIAEGYSVSREKKESFPLTVTSAQKNPTAFYLCASSNVGRNQPQHFGDGTRLSIL.

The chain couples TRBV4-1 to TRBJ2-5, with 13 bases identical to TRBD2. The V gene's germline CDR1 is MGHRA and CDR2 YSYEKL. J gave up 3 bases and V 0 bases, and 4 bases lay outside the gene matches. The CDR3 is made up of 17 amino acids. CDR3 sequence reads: CASSQDSGTSGKETQYF. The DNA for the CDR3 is TGCGCCAGCAGCCAAGATTCCGGGACTAGCGGGAAAGAGACCCAGTACTTC.

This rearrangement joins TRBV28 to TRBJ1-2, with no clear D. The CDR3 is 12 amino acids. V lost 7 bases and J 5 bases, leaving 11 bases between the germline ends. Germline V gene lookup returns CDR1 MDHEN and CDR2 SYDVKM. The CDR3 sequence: CASTDKAYGYTF. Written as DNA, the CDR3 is TGTGCCAGCACGGATAAAGCGTATGGCTACACCTTC.

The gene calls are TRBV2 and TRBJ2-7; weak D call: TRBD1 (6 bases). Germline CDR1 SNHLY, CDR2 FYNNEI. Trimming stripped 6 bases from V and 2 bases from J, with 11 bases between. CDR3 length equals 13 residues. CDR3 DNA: TGTGCCAGCAGGCCCGGACAGACCTACGAGCAGTACTTC. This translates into CASRPGQTYEQYF.

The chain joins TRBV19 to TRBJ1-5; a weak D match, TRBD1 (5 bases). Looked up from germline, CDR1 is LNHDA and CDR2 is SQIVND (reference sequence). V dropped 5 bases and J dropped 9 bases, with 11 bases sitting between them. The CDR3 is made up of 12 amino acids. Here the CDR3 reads CASSGGFRPQHF. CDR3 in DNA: TGTGCCAGTAGTGGGGGGTTTCGGCCCCAGCATTTT.

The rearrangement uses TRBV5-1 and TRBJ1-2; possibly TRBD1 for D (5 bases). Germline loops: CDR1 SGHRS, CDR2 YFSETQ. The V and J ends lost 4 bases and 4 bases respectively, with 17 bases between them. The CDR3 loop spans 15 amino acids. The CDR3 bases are TGCGCCAGCAGCCCTAACCAGGGACTTCCCTATGGCTACACCTTC. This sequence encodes CASSPNQGLPYGYTF.

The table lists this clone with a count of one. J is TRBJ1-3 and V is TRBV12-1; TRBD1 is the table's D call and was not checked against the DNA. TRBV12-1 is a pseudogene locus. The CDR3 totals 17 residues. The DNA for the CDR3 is TGTGCCAGCAGCTTTGGCGACAGGGGGTTTGGGGGAAACACCATATATTTT. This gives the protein CASSFGDRGFGGNTIYF.

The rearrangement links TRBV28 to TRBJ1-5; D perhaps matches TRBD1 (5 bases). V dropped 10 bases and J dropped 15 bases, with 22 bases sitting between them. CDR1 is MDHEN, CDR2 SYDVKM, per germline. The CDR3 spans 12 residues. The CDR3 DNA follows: TGTGCCACAACGATCACGCGGGGGAGGTGGCATTTT. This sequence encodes CATTITRGRWHF.

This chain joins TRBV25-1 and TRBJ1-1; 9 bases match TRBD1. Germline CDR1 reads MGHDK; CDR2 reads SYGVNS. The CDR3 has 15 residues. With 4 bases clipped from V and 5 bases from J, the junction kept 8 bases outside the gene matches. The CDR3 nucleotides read TGTGCCAGCAGTGGGGGACAGGGTTGGGATACTGAAGCTTTCTTT. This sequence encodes CASSGGQGWDTEAFF.